Below are 13 T cell receptor beta chains sequenced from a single sample in a study of CD8+ T cells in alopecia areata. The treatment: oral pan-JAK inhibitor, 5-10 mg twice daily. RNA extraction was followed by reverse transcription into cDNA, which acted as the sequencing template. Some clones are missing from TCRdb's copy, which holds only in-frame ones; the method was immunoSEQ multiplex PCR. The sample has about 270,000 clones; about 62% are singletons. This material consisted of CD4+ T cells sorted from blood, taken between weeks 51 and 54, from a patient treated with tofacitinib. These receptors were obtained from a human donor with alopecia areata.

This rearrangement joins TRBV29-1 to TRBJ2-5, with 8 bases lining up with TRBD2. The V and J ends lost 4 bases and 5 bases, in that order; junction bases with no gene match: 6. This CDR3 comprises 13 residues. Germline CDR1 reads SQVTM; CDR2 reads ANQGSEA. CDR3 coding DNA: TGCAGCGTTGCAAAGACTAGCGCGGAGACCCAGTACTTC. This sequence encodes CSVAKTSAETQYF.

This clone was counted only a few times. The gene calls are TRBV7-3 and TRBJ2-2; no clear D gene. Between the trimmed V and J ends, which lost 5 bases and 6 bases, there was a span of 13 bases. The V gene's germline CDR1 is SGHTA and CDR2 FQGTGA. CDR3 length: 14 residues. As DNA, the CDR3 is TGTGCCAGCAGCACTGGCAGCCCGGCCGGGGAGCTGTTTTTT. Translation: CASSTGSPAGELFF.

This clone was observed a handful of times. The chain employs TRBV29-1 and TRBJ1-1; unclear D gene. V gave up 4 bases and J gave up 8 bases, with 14 bases separating them. Germline lookup yields CDR1 SQVTM and CDR2 ANQGSEA. The CDR3 is 12 residues long. The DNA of the CDR3 is TGCAGCGTTGTATTCTCCCGAGGGGAAGCTTTCTTT. Translating gives CSVVFSRGEAFF.

The chain couples TRBV15 to TRBJ1-2, with a possible D match to TRBD1 (6 bases). CDR1 and CDR2 (germline): LNHNV, YYDKDF (reference sequence). This CDR3 contains 12 residues. V gave up 0 bases and J gave up 9 bases, with 8 bases separating them. CDR3 loop: CATSRDQGSYTF. CDR3 in DNA: TGTGCCACCAGCAGAGATCAGGGGAGCTACACCTTC.

The chain has TRBV5-1 and TRBJ2-7; 9 bases are shared with TRBD1. The CDR3 has 15 residues. Looked up from germline, CDR1 is SGHRS and CDR2 is YFSETQ. The J segment lost 5 bases and the V segment lost 1 base, leaving 7 bases of the junction unmatched. The DNA of the CDR3 is TGCGCCAGCAGCTTGTATCCGGGACAGGGCGACGAGCAGTACTTC. Its protein product is CASSLYPGQGDEQYF. Combining the CDR3 with reference TRBV5-1 and TRBJ2-7 gives the whole variable domain KAGVTQTPRYLIKTRGQQVTLSCSPISGHRSVSWYQQTPGQGLQFLFEYFSETQRNKGNFPGRFSGRQFSNSRSEMNVSTLELGDSALYLCASSLYPGQGDEQYFGPGTRLTVT.

CDR3 sequence: CAGASGSYEQYF. CDR3 nucleotides: TGTGCTGGGGCGTCGGGCTCCTACGAGCAGTACTTC. This chain joins TRBV30 and TRBJ2-7; D might be TRBD1 (5 bases). This CDR3 is 12 amino acids long. In germline, CDR1 is GTSNPN, CDR2 SVGIG (reference sequence). Combining the CDR3 with reference TRBV30 and TRBJ2-7 gives the whole variable domain SQTIHQWPATLVQPVGSPLSLECTVEGTSNPNLYWYRQAAGRGLQLLFYSVGIGQISSEVPQNLSASRPQDRQFILSSKKLLLSDSGFYLCAGASGSYEQYFGPGTRLTVT.

The rearrangement uses TRBV7-2 and TRBJ2-5; 8 bases fit TRBD1. V dropped 5 bases and J dropped 1; count of bases not matched to a gene: 12. This CDR3 spans 17 amino acids. CDR1 is SGHTA, CDR2 FQGNSA, per germline. The CDR3, as DNA: TGTGCCAGCAGCCCCTATGCTTTGGACAGGGCCCAAGAGACCCAGTACTTC. Translated: CASSPYALDRAQETQYF.

The rearrangement uses TRBV15 and TRBJ2-1; perhaps TRBD2 as D (6 bases). Trimming shortened V by 0 bases and J by 6 bases, and 9 bases separated the two germline ends. The CDR3 is 14 residues long. Germline assignment: CDR1 LNHNV and CDR2 YYDKDF (reference sequence). This chain's CDR3 is CATSRDLGGNEQFF. CDR3 nucleotides: TGTGCCACCAGCAGAGATCTGGGAGGCAATGAGCAGTTCTTC. The whole variable domain, filled in from reference TRBV15 and TRBJ2-1, reads DAMVIQNPRYQVTQFGKPVTLSCSQTLNHNVMYWYQQKSSQAPKLLFHYYDKDFNNEADTPDNFQSRRPNTSFCFLDIRSPGLGDTAMYLCATSRDLGGNEQFFGPGTRLTVL.

This clone was seen a handful of times. CDR3: CASSLESGGSRQYF. The DNA for the CDR3 is TGCGCCAGCAGCTTGGAGTCAGGGGGCTCCCGACAGTACTTC. The chain uses TRBV5-1 and TRBJ2-7; TRBD1 matches 8 bases. V shed 0 bases and J 10 bases; nucleotides not matched to a gene: 9. From germline, CDR1 is SGHRS and CDR2 YFSETQ. CDR3 length: 14 amino acids.

This chain joins TRBV7-3 and TRBJ2-7; 11 bases line up with TRBD1. Germline loops: CDR1 SGHTA, CDR2 FQGTGA. With V trimmed by 5 bases and J by 5 bases, 5 bases remained unmatched. The CDR3 consists of 14 residues. The CDR3, as DNA: TGTGCCAGCAGCCCCGGACAGGGGGCGGACGAGCAGTACTTC. As protein: CASSPGQGADEQYF.

The rearrangement links TRBV6-6 to TRBJ2-7, with TRBD2 identical over 11 bases. Germline values: CDR1 MNHNY, CDR2 SVGAGI (reference sequence). V shed 5 bases and J 0 bases; nucleotides not matched to a gene: 3. The CDR3 is 15 residues long. In nucleotides, the CDR3 is TGTGCCAGCAGTCTCCTAGCGGGGGGCTCCTACGAGCAGTACTTC. Its translation: CASSLLAGGSYEQYF.

The chain couples TRBV2 to TRBJ2-2; 8 positions agree with TRBD1. CDR3 length: 15 amino acids. CDR1 and CDR2 (germline): SNHLY, FYNNEI. Trimming took 7 bases from V and 1 from J; bases not matched to a gene: 5. The CDR3 sequence is CASKKTGENTGELFF. Here the CDR3 DNA reads TGTGCCAGCAAGAAGACAGGGGAGAACACCGGGGAGCTGTTTTTT.

The J gene is TRBJ1-1, the V gene TRBV29-1, with D unclear. CDR1 and CDR2 (germline): SQVTM, ANQGSEA. This CDR3 has 11 residues. Deletions cut 4 bases from V and 7 bases from J, with 10 bases between. The CDR3 loop reads CSVGEGGEAFF. Here the CDR3 DNA reads TGCAGCGTTGGGGAGGGTGGTGAAGCTTTCTTT.